This TCR beta chain came from a study of immune cell composition in non-small cell lung cancer. V was pared by 3 bases and J by 2 bases, with 11 bases between. Germline CDR1 is LNHDA and CDR2 is SQIVND (reference sequence). The CDR3 sequence is 15 residues long. Measured with immunoSEQ multiplex PCR; TCRdb has only the in-frame clones, and not every one. The sample consists of over 7,000 clones, approximately 80% of them appearing once. The normal lung sample lay at least 3 cm, and maximally far, from the tumour. This clonotype was obtained from a human donor with non-small cell lung cancer. The J gene is TRBJ2-1, the V gene TRBV19; possibly TRBD1 or TRBD2 for D (5 bases each). The sample was non-adjacent lung tissue. The CDR3 DNA is TGTGCCAGTAGTATTTCGAGGGGACCCTACAATGAGCAGTTCTTC. Translation gives CASSISRGPYNEQFF.